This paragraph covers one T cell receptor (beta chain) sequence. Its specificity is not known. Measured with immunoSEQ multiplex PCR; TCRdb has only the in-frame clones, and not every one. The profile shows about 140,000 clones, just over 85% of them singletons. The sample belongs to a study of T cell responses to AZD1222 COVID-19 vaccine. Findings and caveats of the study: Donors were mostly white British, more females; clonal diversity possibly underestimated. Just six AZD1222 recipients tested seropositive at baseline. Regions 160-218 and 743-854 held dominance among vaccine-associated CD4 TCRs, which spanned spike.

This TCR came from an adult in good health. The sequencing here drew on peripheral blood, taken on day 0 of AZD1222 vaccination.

CDR3 sequence (DNA): TGTGCCAGCAGCTTAGGTGGGGAAAACACAGATACGCAGTATTTT. It translates to CASSLGGENTDTQYF. The chain recombines TRBV7-3 with TRBJ2-3; no definite D call. This CDR3 is 15 amino acids long. The ends were cut back, 2 bases at V and 2 bases at J, with 11 bases in the middle. CDR1 is SGHTA and CDR2 is FQGTGA in the germline V gene.